Each of the 20 T cell receptor beta chains below was sequenced from the same sample in a study of blood T cell repertoires in COVID-19. Sequencing was performed with immunoSEQ multiplex PCR; in TCRdb, only in-frame clones are kept and a portion is missing. Here the sample spans roughly 230,000 clones, approximately 84% being singletons. Specimen: peripheral blood. These receptor sequences come from a man in his forties with acute or convalescent COVID-19.

This clone was recorded only once. The V gene is TRBV7-2, the J gene TRBJ2-3, with 7 bases fitting TRBD1. From germline, CDR1 is SGHTA and CDR2 FQGNSA. V trimming: 0 bases; J trimming: 4 bases; junction bases outside the gene matches: 4. The CDR3 covers 15 residues. The CDR3 is CASSLAGQRADTQYF. The CDR3 DNA sequence: TGTGCCAGCAGCTTAGCGGGACAGCGCGCAGATACGCAGTATTTT.

V and J are TRBV9 and TRBJ2-1; tentative D call: TRBD2 (8 bases). The germline CDR1 and CDR2 sequences are SGDLS and YYNGEE. CDR3 size: 16 residues. With 0 bases removed from V and 4 bases from J, the gap between germline ends came to 14 bases. CDR3 sequence (DNA): TGTGCCAGCAGCGTAGCGGGGGGGGGACAGTACAATGAGCAGTTCTTC. It is translated as CASSVAGGGQYNEQFF.

The chain is built from TRBV11-2 and TRBJ2-1, with TRBD1 matching over 11 bases. The V gene's germline CDR1 is SGHAT and CDR2 FQNNGV. The CDR3 sequence is 15 residues long. The V and J ends lost 3 bases and 4 bases, in that order; junction bases with no gene match: 2. The CDR3 DNA reads as TGTGCCAGCAGCTTCGGGACAGGGGGATACAATGAGCAGTTCTTC. Protein sequence: CASSFGTGGYNEQFF.

This chain uses TRBV19 with TRBJ1-2; TRBD1 matches at 7 bases. This CDR3 contains 14 residues. The V gene's germline CDR1 is LNHDA and CDR2 SQIVND (reference sequence). V trimming: 6 bases; J trimming: 6 bases; junction bases outside the gene matches: 10. The CDR3 sequence: CASRTLTGNDGYTF. CDR3 nucleotide sequence: TGTGCCAGTAGAACACTGACAGGGAATGATGGCTACACCTTC.

The gene calls are TRBV19 and TRBJ2-2; D gene unclear. Deletions cut 5 bases from V and 5 bases from J, with 12 bases between. The CDR3 is 14 residues long. Germline lookup yields CDR1 LNHDA and CDR2 SQIVND (reference sequence). CDR3 sequence reads: CASSSPRGTGELFF. The CDR3 DNA follows: TGTGCCAGTAGTTCACCGAGAGGAACCGGGGAGCTGTTTTTT.

This sequence joins TRBV18 and TRBJ1-2, with 8 positions matching TRBD1. Per the germline V gene, CDR1 is KGHSH and CDR2 is LQKENI. This CDR3 comprises 15 residues. Unmatched junction bases numbered 5, after V lost 3 bases and J lost 2 bases. The CDR3: CASSPRDRTNYGYTF. The CDR3 DNA reads as TGTGCCAGCTCACCTCGGGACAGGACAAACTATGGCTACACCTTC.

The chain is built from TRBV3-1 (or the pseudogene TRBV3-2) and TRBJ1-2, with D maybe TRBD1 (5 bases). V lost 0 bases and J 4 bases, leaving 12 bases between the germline ends. The length of the CDR3 is 15 residues. The germline gives CDR1 LGHDT, CDR2 YNNKEL (reference sequence). Written as DNA, the CDR3 is TGTGCCAGCAGCCAAGATCTGGGCAGGGTCTATGGCTACACCTTC. Translating gives CASSQDLGRVYGYTF.

This chain uses TRBV7-9 with TRBJ1-2, with 7 nucleotides matching TRBD1. V trimming: 5 bases; J trimming: 6 bases; junction bases outside the gene matches: 9. The CDR3 contains 14 residues. Germline CDR1 reads SEHNR; CDR2 reads FQNEAQ (reference sequence). CDR3: CASSRGQGVDGYTF. CDR3 DNA: TGTGCCAGCAGCCGGGGGCAGGGGGTTGATGGCTACACCTTC. Drawing the rest from reference TRBV7-9 and TRBJ1-2, the complete variable domain is DTGVSQNPRHKITKRGQNVTFRCDPISEHNRLYWYRQTLGQGPEFLTYFQNEAQLEKSRLLSDRFSAERPKGSFSTLEIQRTEQGDSAMYLCASSRGQGVDGYTFGSGTRLTVV.

V usage is TRBV19 and J usage is TRBJ1-5; D gene ambiguous. CDR3 length: 13 amino acids. Trimming removed 4 bases at V and 5 bases at J, with 9 bases between. In germline, CDR1 is LNHDA, CDR2 SQIVND (reference sequence). The CDR3 region is CASSSTWYQPQHF. The CDR3 DNA follows: TGTGCCAGTAGTAGTACTTGGTATCAGCCCCAGCATTTT. Complete variable domain (other parts from reference TRBV19 and TRBJ1-5): DGGITQSPKYLFRKEGQNVTLSCEQNLNHDAMYWYRQDPGQGLRLIYYSQIVNDFQKGDIAEGYSVSREKKESFPLTVTSAQKNPTAFYLCASSSTWYQPQHFGDGTRLSIL.

Turning to this clone: Germline and junction disagree at one end, which may indicate a read error. The CDR3 coding sequence is TGTGCCAGCAGCTACAGGACTAGCGGGGGGCTAAGCTCCTACAATGGGCAGTTCTTC. Translated: CASSYRTSGGLSSYNGQFF. The chain combines TRBV7-2 with TRBJ2-1, with TRBD2 identical over 14 bases. The CDR3 totals 19 residues. CDR1 SGHTA and CDR2 FQGNSA come from the germline V gene.

The genes are TRBV30 and TRBJ2-7; D is perhaps TRBD1 (6 bases). CDR3 length: 15 residues. With 1 base removed from V and 2 bases from J, the gap between germline ends came to 15 bases. Germline V gene sequence: CDR1 GTSNPN, CDR2 SVGIG (reference sequence). CDR3 DNA: TGTGCCTGGAGTGGCTCCGCGACAGGCCCCTACGAGCAGTACTTC. Translation: CAWSGSATGPYEQYF. Full variable domain (remainder filled in from reference TRBV30 and TRBJ2-7): SQTIHQWPATLVQPVGSPLSLECTVEGTSNPNLYWYRQAAGRGLQLLFYSVGIGQISSEVPQNLSASRPQDRQFILSSKKLLLSDSGFYLCAWSGSATGPYEQYFGPGTRLTVT.

This chain joins TRBV25-1 and TRBJ2-3; possible D gene TRBD2, 6 bases. Trimming cost V 4 bases and J 5 bases, with 19 bases left between them. Germline assignment: CDR1 MGHDK and CDR2 SYGVNS. This CDR3 spans 16 amino acids. The CDR3 nucleotides read TGTGCCAGCAGTGGCACCGGGACTCGCGGCTTAGATACGCAGTATTTT. This sequence encodes CASSGTGTRGLDTQYF.

This chain joins TRBV20-1 and TRBJ1-1; D is ambiguous. The CDR3 contains 11 residues. With 6 bases removed from V and 1 base from J, the gap between germline ends came to 6 bases. The germline V gene has CDR1 DFQATT and CDR2 SNEGSKA (reference sequence). CDR3 in DNA: TGCAGTGCCCAGAAGAACACTGAAGCTTTCTTT. Translating gives CSAQKNTEAFF.

This chain joins TRBV5-1 and TRBJ1-3; unclear D gene. The germline V gene has CDR1 SGHRS and CDR2 YFSETQ. The CDR3 is made up of 14 amino acids. With 0 bases removed from V and 4 bases from J, the gap between germline ends came to 8 bases. The CDR3 here is CASSLEPAGNTIYF. CDR3 nucleotides: TGCGCCAGCAGCTTGGAACCTGCGGGAAACACCATATATTTT.

This rearrangement joins TRBV3-1 (or the pseudogene TRBV3-2) to TRBJ2-7, with a possible D match to TRBD1 (5 bases). Trimming stripped 5 bases from V and 0 bases from J, with 17 bases between. This CDR3 is 16 amino acids long. The germline V gene encodes CDR1 LGHDT and CDR2 YNNKEL (reference sequence). CDR3 loop: CASSSGALHSSYEQYF. DNA for the CDR3: TGTGCCAGCAGCAGTGGGGCCCTACATAGCTCCTACGAGCAGTACTTC.

This chain connects TRBV27 to TRBJ2-7; TRBD2 is a possible D gene (6 bases). Trimming cost V 5 bases and J 3 bases, with 17 bases left between them. The CDR3 sequence is 15 residues long. Germline loops: CDR1 MNHEY, CDR2 SMNVEV (reference sequence). The CDR3 region is CASSIHAGKVYEQYF. Here the CDR3 DNA reads TGTGCCAGCAGTATTCATGCGGGGAAGGTCTACGAGCAGTACTTC.

The V gene is TRBV27, the J gene TRBJ2-7, with TRBD2 as a possible D gene (6 bases). Trimming left V 8 bases short and J 3 bases short, with 14 bases between. Germline values: CDR1 MNHEY, CDR2 SMNVEV (reference sequence). The CDR3 has 13 residues. The chain's CDR3 is CASAAGTYYEQYF. CDR3 coding DNA: TGTGCCAGCGCAGCCGGGACTTACTACGAGCAGTACTTC.

The gene calls are TRBV27 and TRBJ2-7; TRBD1 aligns across 8 bases. V gave up 8 bases and J gave up 0 bases; unmatched junction bases: 9. This CDR3 has 15 residues. Germline assignment: CDR1 MNHEY and CDR2 SMNVEV (reference sequence). This CDR3 reads CASQKTGALSYEQYF. The CDR3 DNA reads as TGTGCCAGCCAAAAGACAGGGGCACTCTCCTACGAGCAGTACTTC.

This chain uses TRBV20-1 with TRBJ2-1; 13 bases map to TRBD2. CDR1 is DFQATT, CDR2 SNEGSKA, per germline (reference sequence). The CDR3 length is 18 residues. The ends lost 3 bases at V and 8 bases at J; junction bases unmatched: 16. CDR3 amino acids: CSASTTSGGASIIDEQFF. Here the CDR3 DNA reads TGCAGTGCTAGTACAACTAGCGGGGGGGCTTCGATTATCGATGAGCAGTTCTTC.

To note about this clone: The sample has other DNA sequences that encode this CDR3 too. V gene TRBV6-5 combines with J gene TRBJ1-1; maybe TRBD1 (6 bases). Trimming took 2 bases from V and 4 from J, leaving 8 bases between them. The CDR3 totals 13 residues. Germline-derived CDR1 and CDR2 are MNHEY and SVGAGI. CDR3 sequence: CASSYRGGTEAFF. The CDR3 coding sequence is TGTGCCAGCAGTTACCGAGGGGGCACTGAAGCTTTCTTT.